This T cell receptor beta chain derives from a study of PD-1 blockade in classical Hodgkin lymphoma. Study-wide results and limits: Healthy donors were reported to have higher baseline TCR diversity than newly diagnosed patients. Prior therapy or disease activity may underlie the repertoire differences, whose causes remain undefined.

Time point indicated: cycle 4 day 1 (C4D1), after less than seven weeks of nivolumab. Relapses following autologous stem cell transplantation were seen in all patients, with brentuximab vedotin exposure varying. Magnetic negative selection was used to purify CD8+ T cells from thawed PBMCs. Sequenced by immunoSEQ multiplex PCR; TCRdb stores in-frame clones only, minus some. The repertoire includes roughly 19,000 clones, about nine tenths of them detected once, and roughly 5.2% sits in the top ten. As concerns this clone: Its antigen is not known.

The sequence was obtained from a human donor with classical Hodgkin lymphoma. The sequencing here drew on CD8+ T cells from blood, taken before the fourth cycle of nivolumab.

The CDR3 DNA is TGTGCCAGCAGTTTAGGGGAAAAACTGTTTTTT. This sequence encodes CASSLGEKLFF. The chain recombines TRBV27 with TRBJ1-4; the D is unclear. The germline V and J ends were trimmed by 2 bases and 8 bases, with 3 bases remaining between them. The germline V gene encodes CDR1 MNHEY and CDR2 SMNVEV (reference sequence). The CDR3 extends over 11 amino acids. Using reference TRBV27 and TRBJ1-4 for the parts outside the CDR3, the full variable domain is EAQVTQNPRYLITVTGKKLTVTCSQNMNHEYMSWYRQDPGLGLRQIYYSMNVEVTDKGDVPEGYKVSRKEKRNFPLILESPSPNQTSLYFCASSLGEKLFFGSGTQLSVL.